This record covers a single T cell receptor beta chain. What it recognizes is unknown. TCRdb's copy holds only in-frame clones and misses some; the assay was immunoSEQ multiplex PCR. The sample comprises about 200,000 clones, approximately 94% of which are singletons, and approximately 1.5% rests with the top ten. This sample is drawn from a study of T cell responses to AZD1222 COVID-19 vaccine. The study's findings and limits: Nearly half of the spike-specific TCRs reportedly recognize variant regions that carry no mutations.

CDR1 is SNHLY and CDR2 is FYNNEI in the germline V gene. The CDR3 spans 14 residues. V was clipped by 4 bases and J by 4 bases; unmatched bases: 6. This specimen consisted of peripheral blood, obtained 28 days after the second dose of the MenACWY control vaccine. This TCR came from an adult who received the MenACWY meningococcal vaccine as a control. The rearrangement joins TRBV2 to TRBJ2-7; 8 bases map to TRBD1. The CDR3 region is CASSVGTGSYEQYF. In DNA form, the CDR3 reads TGTGCCAGCAGTGTTGGGACAGGCTCTTACGAGCAGTACTTC.